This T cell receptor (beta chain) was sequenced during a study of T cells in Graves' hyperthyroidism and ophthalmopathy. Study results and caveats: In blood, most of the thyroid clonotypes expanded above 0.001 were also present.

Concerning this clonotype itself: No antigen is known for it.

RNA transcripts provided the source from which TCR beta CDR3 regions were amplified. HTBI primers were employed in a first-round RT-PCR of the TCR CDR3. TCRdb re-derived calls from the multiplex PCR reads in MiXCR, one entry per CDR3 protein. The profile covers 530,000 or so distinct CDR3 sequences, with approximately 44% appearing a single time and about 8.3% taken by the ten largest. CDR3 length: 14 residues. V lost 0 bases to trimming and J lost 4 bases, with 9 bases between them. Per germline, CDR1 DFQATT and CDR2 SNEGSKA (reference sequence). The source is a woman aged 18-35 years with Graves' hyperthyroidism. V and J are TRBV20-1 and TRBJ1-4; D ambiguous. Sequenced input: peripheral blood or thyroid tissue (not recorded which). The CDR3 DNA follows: TGCAGTGCTAGAGATGGAGGGATTAATGAAAAACTGTTTTTT. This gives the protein CSARDGGINEKLFF.